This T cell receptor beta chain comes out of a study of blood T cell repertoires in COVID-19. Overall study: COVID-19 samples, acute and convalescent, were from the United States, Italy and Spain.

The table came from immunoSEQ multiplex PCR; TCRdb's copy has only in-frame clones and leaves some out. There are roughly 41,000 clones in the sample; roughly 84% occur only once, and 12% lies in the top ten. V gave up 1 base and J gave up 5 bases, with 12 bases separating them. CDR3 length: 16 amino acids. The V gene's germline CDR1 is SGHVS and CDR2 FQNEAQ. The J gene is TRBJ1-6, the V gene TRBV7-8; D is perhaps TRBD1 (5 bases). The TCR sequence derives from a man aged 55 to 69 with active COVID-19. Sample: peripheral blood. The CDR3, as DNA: TGTGCCAGCAGCTTAGGAATGACAGACAATAATTCACCCCTCCACTTT. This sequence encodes CASSLGMTDNNSPLHF.